The 26 T cell receptor beta chains presented below share a single source sample, sequenced in a study of blood T cell repertoires in COVID-19. Produced via immunoSEQ multiplex PCR; TCRdb's table is partial and in-frame only. The sample gives 200,000 or so clones, 75% to 90% of which show up once; less than 7.5% is in the top ten. The sample was peripheral blood. The receptors derive from a man aged 55 to 69 who had recovered from COVID-19.

V is TRBV28 and J is TRBJ1-6; no definite D call. The ends were cut back, 1 base at V and 9 bases at J, with 10 bases in the middle. CDR1 MDHEN and CDR2 SYDVKM come from the germline V gene. This CDR3 spans 14 amino acids. The CDR3 bases are TGTGCCAGCAGTTTATCCGCGGGGATTTCACCCCTCCACTTT. As protein: CASSLSAGISPLHF.

A note on this clone: Additional DNA sequences in this sample encode the identical CDR3. The V call is TRBV7-2, the J call TRBJ1-1, with a tentative D call TRBD1 (6 bases). The CDR3 contains 13 residues. Germline loops: CDR1 SGHTA, CDR2 FQGNSA. V was cut by 5 bases and J by 1 base, with 8 bases left in between. CDR3 protein: CASSLQGNTEAFF. CDR3 nucleotide sequence: TGTGCCAGCAGCCTACAGGGGAACACTGAAGCTTTCTTT.

The gene calls are TRBV5-6 and TRBJ2-1, with 8 bases matching TRBD2. This CDR3 has 15 amino acids. The ends lost 3 bases at V and 5 bases at J; junction bases unmatched: 7. Germline CDR1 and CDR2: SGHDT and YYEEEE. CDR3 DNA: TGTGCCAGCAGCTGGGGTGGCGGGGGGAACAATGAGCAGTTCTTC. Protein: CASSWGGGGNNEQFF.

This sequence joins TRBV5-6 and TRBJ2-1; the match to TRBD1 covers 7 bases. The CDR3 consists of 17 residues. J was trimmed by 0 bases and V by 4 bases; bases with no gene match: 10. Germline CDR1 and CDR2: SGHDT and YYEEEE. As DNA, the CDR3 is TGTGCCAGCAGCGACGGTGGACAGGCCGGCTCCTACAATGAGCAGTTCTTC. It is translated as CASSDGGQAGSYNEQFF. The full variable domain, with the rest looked up from reference TRBV5-6 and TRBJ2-1, is DAGVTQSPTHLIKTRGQQVTLRCSPKSGHDTVSWYQQALGQGPQFIFQYYEEEERQRGNFPDRFSGHQFPNYSSELNVNALLLGDSALYLCASSDGGQAGSYNEQFFGPGTRLTVL.

This clone was found once. The V gene is TRBV19, the J gene TRBJ1-2, with 7 bases fitting TRBD1. CDR3 length: 16 residues. The ends lost 6 bases at V and 7 bases at J; junction bases unmatched: 17. Germline V lookup: CDR1 LNHDA, CDR2 SQIVND (reference sequence). CDR3 residues: CASSRMGTVGGLGYTF. The CDR3 region has the DNA TGTGCCAGTAGCCGAATGGGGACAGTAGGAGGGCTTGGCTACACCTTC.

The chain is built from TRBV7-3 and TRBJ2-1; 8 nucleotides match TRBD1. Unmatched junction bases numbered 5, after V lost 4 bases and J lost 9 bases. In germline, CDR1 is SGHTA, CDR2 FQGTGA. This CDR3 is built from 13 residues. CDR3 sequence: CASSSDRVAEQFF. Here the CDR3 DNA reads TGTGCCAGCAGCTCGGACAGGGTGGCTGAGCAGTTCTTC.

This chain connects TRBV27 to TRBJ2-6; D possibly corresponds to TRBD1 (5 bases). V lost 1 base to trimming and J lost 4 bases, with 8 bases between them. Germline loops: CDR1 MNHEY, CDR2 SMNVEV (reference sequence). The CDR3 spans 15 residues. In DNA, the CDR3 is TGTGCCAGCAGTTTATGGGGCACGGGGGCCAACGTCCTGACTTTC. This sequence encodes CASSLWGTGANVLTF.

The V gene is TRBV6-5, the J gene TRBJ2-1; D may be TRBD2 (6 bases). This CDR3 comprises 13 residues. Germline V gives CDR1 MNHEY, CDR2 SVGAGI. With 6 bases removed from V and 4 bases from J, the gap between germline ends came to 10 bases. CDR3 nucleotides: TGTGCCAGCAGGGGGGGTACTTACAATGAGCAGTTCTTC. Translation gives CASRGGTYNEQFF.

This sequence joins TRBV4-1 and TRBJ2-7; TRBD1 agrees at 7 bases. The CDR3 totals 15 residues. Per the germline V gene, CDR1 is MGHRA and CDR2 is YSYEKL. Trimming removed 0 bases from V and 4 bases from J; junction bases left unmatched: 6. CDR3: CASSQDYRGGYEQYF. The DNA of the CDR3 is TGCGCCAGCAGCCAAGATTACAGGGGCGGGTACGAGCAGTACTTC.

The chain combines TRBV5-5 with TRBJ2-5; a weak D match, TRBD2 (5 bases). V dropped 1 base and J dropped 5 bases, with 15 bases sitting between them. The CDR3 is made up of 15 amino acids. Germline V gives CDR1 SGHKS, CDR2 YYEKEE (reference sequence). CDR3 protein: CASSLTQLGLETQYF. DNA of the CDR3: TGTGCCAGCAGCTTGACCCAACTAGGTTTGGAGACCCAGTACTTC.

This clone appeared a few times. V is TRBV11-3 and J is TRBJ2-3; D unresolved. With 4 bases removed from V and 8 bases from J, the gap between germline ends came to 13 bases. The CDR3 covers 13 residues. Per the germline V gene, CDR1 is SGHNT and CDR2 is YENEEA. The CDR3 spells CASSSTARGTQYF. In nucleotides, the CDR3 is TGTGCCAGCAGCTCCACCGCGAGAGGTACGCAGTATTTT.

The rearrangement joins TRBV7-2 to TRBJ2-2; maybe TRBD2 (6 bases). Trimming shortened V by 3 bases and J by 7 bases, and 15 bases separated the two germline ends. The CDR3 loop spans 15 amino acids. Germline CDR1 SGHTA, CDR2 FQGNSA. The CDR3 DNA reads as TGTGCCAGCAGCTTGCGACTAGATCTATTCGGGGAGCTGTTTTTT. Protein: CASSLRLDLFGELFF.

The CDR3 spells CASSQRQGGTSMYEQYF. CDR3 sequence (DNA): TGTGCCAGCAGTCAAAGACAGGGTGGAACTTCGATGTACGAGCAGTACTTC. J is TRBJ2-7 and V is TRBV6-6; 7 bases map to TRBD1. The CDR3 covers 17 residues. V lost 5 bases and J lost 4; bases outside the gene matches: 17. CDR1 MNHNY and CDR2 SVGAGI come from the germline V gene (reference sequence).

V is TRBV7-2 and J is TRBJ2-5; D possibly corresponds to TRBD2 (6 bases). This CDR3 has 15 residues. In germline, CDR1 is SGHTA, CDR2 FQGNSA. V was pared by 5 bases and J by 0 bases, with 13 bases between. CDR3 protein: CASSSQSGYQETQYF. The CDR3 nucleotides are TGTGCCAGCAGCAGCCAAAGCGGGTACCAAGAGACCCAGTACTTC.

The chain links TRBV2 to TRBJ1-3; D gene uncertain. The CDR3 runs 16 residues. The V gene's germline CDR1 is SNHLY and CDR2 FYNNEI. Trimming took off 1 base at V and 0 bases at J, with 10 bases between the two ends. CDR3 DNA: TGTGCCAGCAGTGAAGTGGTAAGGAGCTCTGGAAACACCATATATTTT. Amino acid sequence: CASSEVVRSSGNTIYF.

The chain uses TRBV19 and TRBJ1-6; D is possibly TRBD1 (6 bases). Germline V lookup: CDR1 LNHDA, CDR2 SQIVND (reference sequence). The CDR3 length is 15 residues. Trimming removed 5 bases at V and 7 bases at J, with 15 bases between. DNA of the CDR3: TGTGCCAGTAGTCATTCAGGGGAGAGAAATTCACCCCTCCACTTT. This translates into CASSHSGERNSPLHF.

The rearrangement joins TRBV29-1 to TRBJ2-7; 9 bases align to TRBD1. Germline CDR1 reads SQVTM; CDR2 reads ANQGSEA. CDR3 length: 13 amino acids. V shed 4 bases and J 6 bases; nucleotides not matched to a gene: 7. DNA of the CDR3: TGCAGCGTTGCCCGGGACAGGGTTTCCGAGCAGTACTTC. Translating gives CSVARDRVSEQYF.

This clone was seen only a few times. The chain combines TRBV7-9 with TRBJ1-6; TRBD1 matches at 12 bases. With V trimmed by 6 bases and J by 11 bases, 5 bases remained unmatched. This CDR3 contains 14 residues. Per the germline V gene, CDR1 is SEHNR and CDR2 is FQNEAQ (reference sequence). The CDR3 coding sequence is TGTGCCAGCAGGTTCGGGACAGGGGGCGCACCCCTCCACTTT. Amino acids: CASRFGTGGAPLHF.

This chain connects TRBV7-2 to TRBJ1-3; 9 nucleotides agree with TRBD1. Trimming took 1 base from V and 8 from J; bases not matched to a gene: 3. The CDR3 contains 14 residues. The germline CDR1 and CDR2 sequences are SGHTA and FQGNSA. The CDR3 region has the DNA TGTGCCAGCAGCTTAGTCGGGACAGGGCACACCATATATTTT. Amino acid sequence: CASSLVGTGHTIYF.

On this clone itself: Other DNA sequences in the sample encode the same CDR3. This chain connects TRBV30 to TRBJ1-5, with D maybe TRBD1 (5 bases). The germline CDR1 and CDR2 sequences are GTSNPN and SVGIG (reference sequence). V was cut by 0 bases and J by 7 bases, with 10 bases left in between. The CDR3 spans 13 residues. The CDR3 DNA is TGTGCCTGGAGTGTAGGCGGGGACCAGCCCCAGCATTTT. Its translation: CAWSVGGDQPQHF.

This clone was seen only once. The chain joins TRBV2 to TRBJ2-1, with TRBD2 matching 10 bases. The CDR3 length is 14 residues. Germline CDR1 and CDR2: SNHLY and FYNNEI. J lost 6 bases, V lost 6 bases, and 5 bases had no gene match. Here the CDR3 DNA reads TGTGCCAGCAGCCTCCAGCGGGAGGGCAATGAGCAGTTCTTC. Translating gives CASSLQREGNEQFF.

The rearrangement joins TRBV10-3 to TRBJ2-7; 8 bases match TRBD1. V shed 3 bases and J 5 bases; nucleotides not matched to a gene: 12. Germline CDR1 ENHRY, CDR2 SYGVKD. This CDR3 spans 16 amino acids. The CDR3 is CAISDRRGQGIHEQYF. The CDR3, as DNA: TGTGCCATCAGTGATCGACGTGGACAGGGTATCCACGAGCAGTACTTC.

V usage is TRBV6-1 and J usage is TRBJ1-2, with 7 bases matching TRBD1. CDR3 length: 17 residues. CDR1 is MNHNS, CDR2 SASEGT, per germline. The junction had 15 bases not matched to a gene; V was cut back by 6 bases and J by 2 bases. For the CDR3, the DNA is TGTGCCAGCAGCGAAAGACAGGGTAGAGGGGGCAACTATGGCTACACCTTC. As protein: CASSERQGRGGNYGYTF.

The gene calls are TRBV6-2 or TRBV6-3 and TRBJ2-7; D is unclear. Germline lookup yields CDR1 MNHEY and CDR2 SVGEGT. This CDR3 spans 15 amino acids. With 6 bases removed from V and 2 bases from J, the gap between germline ends came to 17 bases. The CDR3 here is CASSPRSRVPYEQYF. The CDR3 DNA reads TGTGCCAGCAGCCCACGCAGCCGGGTCCCCTACGAGCAGTACTTC.

The CDR3 nucleotides read TGTGCCAGCAGAAGCCTCTCGGAGAGCAATCAGCCCCAGCATTTT. Amino acid sequence: CASRSLSESNQPQHF. The chain carries TRBV27 and TRBJ1-5, with D unresolved. V shed 6 bases and J shed 1 base, with 13 bases lying between them. CDR1 MNHEY and CDR2 SMNVEV come from the germline V gene (reference sequence). The CDR3 runs 15 residues.

The chain joins TRBV28 to TRBJ2-7; TRBD1 matches at 9 bases. The CDR3 sequence is 15 residues long. Trimming took 6 bases from V and 1 from J; bases not matched to a gene: 7. The germline V gene encodes CDR1 MDHEN and CDR2 SYDVKM. The CDR3, as DNA: TGTGCCAGCAGCCATCGACAGGGGGGATCCTACGAGCAGTACTTC. Translated, it gives CASSHRQGGSYEQYF.